These T cell receptor beta chains were read from a single sample in a study of blood T cell repertoires in COVID-19. Assay: immunoSEQ multiplex PCR; the TCRdb copy retains only in-frame clones and omits some. Of tens of thousands of clones listed, about 90% were seen once; the top ten hold 4% to 5.5%. The sequencing input was peripheral blood. These receptor sequences come from a human donor in a cohort sampled during active COVID-19. Both conserved end residues are trimmed from each CDR3.

V: TRBV5-1; J: TRBJ2-2; CDR3: ASSFVDSYTGELF
V: TRBV11-2; J: TRBJ1-6; CDR3: ASSLQDSPLH
V: TRBV27; J: TRBJ2-2; CDR3: ASSLLAGLNTGELF
V: TRBV2; J: TRBJ2-3; CDR3: ASFISGEATDTQY
V: TRBV10-1; J: TRBJ2-7; CDR3: ASSPTSGTYEQY
V: TRBV5-1; J: TRBJ2-1; CDR3: ASSLGAGAYNEQF
V: TRBV4-3; J: TRBJ2-1; CDR3: ASSLRLAGGYEQF
V: TRBV12-3/TRBV12-4; J: TRBJ1-2; CDR3: ASSLGTGTGYT
V: TRBV6-4; J: TRBJ1-2; CDR3: ASSPDGNNYGYT
V: TRBV28; J: TRBJ1-1; CDR3: ASNSGDTEAF
V: TRBV5-1; J: TRBJ1-2; CDR3: ASSLGQGGGYT
V: TRBV30; J: TRBJ1-2; CDR3: ASSEGLAGGYT
V: TRBV30; J: TRBJ1-5; CDR3: AWTQSGTGGWRNQPQH
V: TRBV3-1/TRBV3-2; J: TRBJ2-1; CDR3: ASSQGSVPYNEQF
V: TRBV28; J: TRBJ1-1; CDR3: TSSWGGAEAF
V: TRBV11-2; J: TRBJ2-2; CDR3: ASSLDPAGANTGELF
V: TRBV27; J: TRBJ1-1; CDR3: ASSSTSGSMNTEAF
V: TRBV5-1; J: TRBJ2-7; CDR3: ASSSGQPHEQY
V: TRBV14; J: TRBJ2-1; CDR3: ASSQVFSGEQF
V: TRBV6-6; J: TRBJ2-3; CDR3: ASSLPGQGTDTQY
V: TRBV27; J: TRBJ1-6; CDR3: ASSLSPSLNSPLH
V: TRBV2; J: TRBJ2-7; CDR3: ASRGLDYEQY
V: TRBV6-1; J: TRBJ2-6; CDR3: ASSVRTVSSGANVLT
V: TRBV5-4; J: TRBJ1-1; CDR3: ASSLGHREAF
V: TRBV5-4; J: TRBJ2-2; CDR3: ASSFSRESGELF
V: TRBV7-9; J: TRBJ1-2; CDR3: ASSLGQGSGYT
V: TRBV3-1/TRBV3-2; J: TRBJ2-6; CDR3: ASSLLAGPLGANVLT
V: TRBV30; J: TRBJ1-5; CDR3: AWSVDNRQPQH
V: TRBV13; J: TRBJ1-4; CDR3: ASSPGTGIGTNEKLF
V: TRBV6-6; J: TRBJ1-2; CDR3: ASSPTQGRYGYT
V: TRBV5-4; J: TRBJ2-7; CDR3: ASSRELADTYEQY
V: TRBV30; J: TRBJ1-6; CDR3: AWSVGRTTGKMVWSPLH
V: TRBV6-2/TRBV6-3; J: TRBJ1-6; CDR3: ASSYWRDSSPLH
V: TRBV6-5; J: TRBJ2-7; CDR3: ASRKPGQGAPEQY
V: TRBV19; J: TRBJ2-3; CDR3: ATKDRSRTSGGTDTQY
V: TRBV7-9; J: TRBJ2-3; CDR3: ASSGLRNADTQY
V: TRBV7-8; J: TRBJ2-7; CDR3: ASSLKRDSYEQY
V: TRBV5-6; J: TRBJ1-5; CDR3: ASSQGGASSQPQH
V: TRBV5-1; J: TRBJ2-1; CDR3: ASSFLEGGEMYNEQF
V: TRBV4-1; J: TRBJ1-4; CDR3: ASSQEWRGTNEKLF
V: TRBV28; J: TRBJ2-3; CDR3: ASSLVRGGTDTQY
V: TRBV5-4; J: TRBJ1-1; CDR3: ASSSKIGGNTEAF
V: TRBV9; J: TRBJ1-6; CDR3: ASSGGGRSPLH
V: TRBV4-1; J: TRBJ1-2; CDR3: ASSQAGEPGLDT
V: TRBV11-3; J: TRBJ2-3; CDR3: ASSLGLATDTQY
V: TRBV7-8; J: TRBJ2-7; CDR3: ASSLGQGAYEQY
V: TRBV11-3; J: TRBJ2-3; CDR3: ASSLGTGTDTQY
V: TRBV28; J: TRBJ2-3; CDR3: ASSFLAGDTQY
V: TRBV24-1; J: TRBJ2-2; CDR3: ATSDPGQEHTGELF
V: TRBV4-1; J: TRBJ2-5; CDR3: ASSTPGLAGGPNRETQY